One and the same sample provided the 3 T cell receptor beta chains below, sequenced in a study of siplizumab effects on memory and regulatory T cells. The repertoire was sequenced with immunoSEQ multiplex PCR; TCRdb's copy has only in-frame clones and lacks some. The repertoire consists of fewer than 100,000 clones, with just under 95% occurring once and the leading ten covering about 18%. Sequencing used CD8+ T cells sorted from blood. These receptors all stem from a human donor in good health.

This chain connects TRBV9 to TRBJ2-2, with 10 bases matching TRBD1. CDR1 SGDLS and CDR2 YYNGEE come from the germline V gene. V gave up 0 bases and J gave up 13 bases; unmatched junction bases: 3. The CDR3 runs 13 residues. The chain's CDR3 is CASSVERDRGLFF. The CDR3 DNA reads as TGTGCCAGCAGCGTAGAAAGGGACAGGGGGCTGTTTTTT.

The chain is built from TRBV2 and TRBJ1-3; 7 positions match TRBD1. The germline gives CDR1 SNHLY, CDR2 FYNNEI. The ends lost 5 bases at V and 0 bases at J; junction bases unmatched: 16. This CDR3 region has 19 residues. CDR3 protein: CASSPPPGQHHYSGNTIYF. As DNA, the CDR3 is TGTGCCAGCAGTCCGCCGCCGGGACAGCATCACTACTCTGGAAACACCATATATTTT.

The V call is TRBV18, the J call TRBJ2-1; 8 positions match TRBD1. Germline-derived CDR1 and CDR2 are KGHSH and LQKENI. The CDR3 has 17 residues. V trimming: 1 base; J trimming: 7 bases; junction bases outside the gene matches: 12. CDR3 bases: TGTGCCAGCTCACCACTATTTGACACAGGGGGGAGGAATGAGCAGTTCTTC. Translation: CASSPLFDTGGRNEQFF. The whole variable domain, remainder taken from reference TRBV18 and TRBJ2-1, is NAGVMQNPRHLVRRRGQEARLRCSPMKGHSHVYWYRQLPEEGLKFMVYLQKENIIDESGMPKERFSAEFPKEGPSILRIQQVVRGDSAAYFCASSPLFDTGGRNEQFFGPGTRLTVL.